The clone carrying this T cell receptor (beta chain) was observed at least ten times. The sample belongs to a study of T-cell reconstitution after alpha-beta-depleted transplantation in children. The trim removed 5 bases at V and 4 bases at J, leaving 7 bases unmatched. This CDR3 has 15 amino acids. Per germline, CDR1 SGHAT and CDR2 FQNNGV. TCRbeta library preparation incorporated unique molecular identifiers. TCRdb re-called the PCR reads through MiXCR, storing one row per CDR3 protein. Of 110,000 or so distinct CDR3 sequences in the sample, around 6.4% are singletons; the top ten hold roughly 24%. This chain links TRBV11-2 with TRBJ2-5; 10 bases are shared with TRBD1. This sequence was found in a male patient between 2 and 10 years old who had a stem cell transplant for acute lymphoblastic leukemia, so the T cells may come from the graft donor. The sample here was PBMCs, mostly from graft donor cells, taken 360 days after TCRalphabeta/CD19-depleted stem cell transplant. CDR3 bases: TGTGCCAGCAGCCTCCGGTGGACAGGGGGAGAGACCCAGTACTTC. Its translation: CASSLRWTGGETQYF.